This T cell receptor (beta chain) was recorded in a study of CD8+ T cells in alopecia areata. Looking at the study overall: Treated individuals took tofacitinib by mouth, 5 to 10 mg twice daily. Study-wide points: Alopecia totalis/universalis scalp especially showed more expanded CD8+ clones than normal scalp.

Sequencing relied on a cDNA template that was reverse transcribed from extracted RNA. Profiled with immunoSEQ multiplex PCR; TCRdb holds only in-frame clones, not every one. Here the sample spans 65,000 to 70,000 clones, roughly 61% being singletons. This CDR3 has 12 amino acids. V lost 3 bases, J lost 4 bases, and 7 bases lay in between. Germline CDR1 is SEHNR and CDR2 is FQNEAQ (reference sequence). Notes on this clone: Its antigen is as yet unknown.

The sequenced sample was CD8+ T cells sorted from blood, obtained at week 0. The chain couples TRBV7-9 to TRBJ2-7; the D is unclear. The clonotype originates from a human donor with alopecia areata. The CDR3 reads CASSFADYEQYF. As DNA, the CDR3 is TGTGCCAGCAGCTTTGCTGATTACGAGCAGTACTTC.